This section outlines one TCR beta chain sequence together with its context. The sample comes from a study of T-cell memory formation after mild COVID-19. TCRdb analysed the 5' RACE reads with MiXCR anew, one entry per CDR3 protein. The sample includes about 360,000 distinct CDR3 sequences, around an eighth of them seen just once. This CDR3 is 15 amino acids long. The V segment lost 6 bases and the J segment 2 bases; nucleotides outside the gene matches: 3. Germline CDR1 MDHEN, CDR2 SYDVKM. The TCR was taken from a man younger than 35 who had mild COVID-19 (a few samples of this study predate the infection). Cell type and time point are not known. The source material was PBMCs or a T cell subset sorted from them (not recorded which). The chain employs TRBV28 and TRBJ2-2; 10 bases fit TRBD1. The CDR3 reads CASRDRGLNTGELFF. In DNA form, the CDR3 reads TGTGCCAGCAGAGACAGGGGGCTCAACACCGGGGAGCTGTTTTTT.